A selection of T cell receptor beta chains follows, all from one sample in a study of T-cell memory formation after mild COVID-19. TCRdb analysed the 5' RACE reads with MiXCR anew, one entry per CDR3 protein. The sample gives hundreds of thousands of distinct CDR3 sequences, roughly 13% of which show up once; about a fifth is in the top ten. Sequenced: PBMCs or a T cell subset sorted from them (not recorded which). Source of these receptors: a man between 18 and 29 years old who had mild COVID-19 (a few samples of this study predate the infection). Cell type and time point are not known. The CDR3 runs from the conserved cysteine through the conserved F or W. The order of the fields is D gene, clone size, J gene, V gene, CDR3 protein, CDR3 DNA. A D gene is named only where the DNA matches it firmly. Size tells how often a clone was seen (once, few, many) or the class of an expanded clone, and some rows leave it out.

>.|.|TRBJ2-3|TRBV20-1
CSAREGRGKNTQYF
TGCAGTGCTAGAGAGGGCAGGGGAAAGAATACGCAGTATTTT
>.|few|TRBJ1-2|TRBV30
CAWSESGRFDYYGYTF
TGTGCCTGGAGTGAGTCGGGGAGATTCGACTACTATGGCTACACCTTC
>.|.|TRBJ1-4|TRBV6-1
CASMKEKLFF
TGTGCCAGTATGAAGGAAAAACTGTTTTTT
>.|many|TRBJ1-1|TRBV5-1
CASSLPGNTEAFF
TGTGCCAGCAGCTTGCCGGGGAACACTGAAGCTTTCTTT
>.|.|TRBJ1-2|TRBV5-6
CASSFGQYGYTF
TGTGCCAGCAGCTTCGGACAGTATGGCTACACCTTC
>.|.|TRBJ2-3|TRBV10-1
CASSRTTDTQYF
TGCGCCAGCAGCCGGACCACAGATACGCAGTATTTT
>.|.|TRBJ1-6|TRBV20-1
CSAFRQPNSPLHF
TGCAGTGCTTTCAGACAGCCTAATTCACCCCTCCACTTT
>.|few|TRBJ2-7|TRBV9
CASSVGLAEPYEQYF
TGTGCCAGCAGCGTAGGTTTGGCGGAACCCTACGAGCAGTACTTC
>.|.|TRBJ2-2|TRBV19
CASSRLGQTNTGELFF
TGTGCCAGTAGTAGATTAGGACAGACGAACACCGGGGAGCTGTTTTTT
>TRBD2|.|TRBJ2-1|TRBV6-1
CASSATSGGAYNEQFF
TGTGCCAGCAGTGCGACTAGCGGGGGGGCCTACAATGAGCAGTTCTTC
>TRBD2|many|TRBJ2-3|TRBV20-1
CSALGGWYTQYF
TGCAGTGCTCTGGGGGGGTGGTATACGCAGTATTTT
>TRBD2|few|TRBJ2-1|TRBV7-2
CASSLESSGGRNEQFF
TGTGCCAGCAGCTTAGAATCTAGCGGGGGCCGCAATGAGCAGTTCTTC
>.|few|TRBJ1-2|TRBV12-3/TRBV12-4
CASSPSWAGYTF
TGTGCCAGCAGTCCCTCCTGGGCTGGCTACACCTTC
>.|.|TRBJ2-7|TRBV20-1
CSARDLGQVLSYPQYF
TGCAGTGCTAGAGATCTCGGCCAAGTTCTCTCCTACCCGCAGTACTTC
>.|.|TRBJ2-5|TRBV6-6
CASSRPGNQETQYF
TGTGCCAGCAGTAGGCCCGGGAATCAAGAGACCCAGTACTTC
>TRBD2|few|TRBJ2-3|TRBV11-3
CASSGSSGGFSTDTQYF
TGTGCCAGCAGCGGGAGTAGCGGGGGGTTTAGCACAGATACGCAGTATTTT
>.|.|TRBJ1-2|TRBV4-2
CASSQGEVFNYGYTF
TGTGCCAGCAGCCAAGGGGAGGTTTTTAACTATGGCTACACCTTC
>.|few|TRBJ2-3|TRBV9
CASSVGASTDTQYF
TGTGCCAGCAGCGTAGGGGCGAGCACAGATACGCAGTATTTT
>TRBD2|few|TRBJ2-1|TRBV7-6
CASSPSPSGAYNEQFF
TGTGCCAGCAGCCCATCCCCGAGCGGGGCCTACAATGAGCAGTTCTTC